The 20 T cell receptor beta chains below were found in one sample sequenced in a study of tissue T cells after allogeneic stem cell transplantation. This table comes from immunoSEQ multiplex PCR, and its TCRdb copy is limited to in-frame clones, with some not included. This table has fewer than 6,500 clones, 69% appearing once. Sequenced here: tissue from the stomach, sampled at autopsy. The receptors come from a woman aged 18 to 55 with breast cancer.

The sample holds a few counts of this clone. The chain uses TRBV30 and TRBJ2-2; no definite D call. The germline gives CDR1 GTSNPN, CDR2 SVGIG (reference sequence). The CDR3 spans 16 residues. Trimming removed 1 base from V and 0 bases from J, with 12 bases in between. The CDR3 loop is CAWSEGGTANTGELFF. The CDR3 bases are TGTGCCTGGAGTGAGGGTGGCACCGCGAACACCGGGGAGCTGTTTTTT.

The CDR3 here is CASSPSDEQFF. The CDR3 region has the DNA TGTGCCAGCAGCCCCTCGGATGAGCAGTTCTTC. J is TRBJ2-1 and V is TRBV6-6; D unclear. The CDR3 contains 11 residues. CDR1 and CDR2 (germline): MNHNY, SVGAGI (reference sequence). The V and J ends lost 6 bases and 8 bases respectively, with 8 bases between them.

This chain links TRBV18 with TRBJ2-1; D uncertain. Trimming cost V 0 bases and J 9 bases, with 9 bases left between them. The CDR3 spans 13 residues. Germline loops: CDR1 KGHSH, CDR2 LQKENI. CDR3 nucleotide sequence: TGTGCCAGCTCACCACCTTCTATAACTGAGCAGTTCTTC. Encoded protein: CASSPPSITEQFF.

The CDR3 coding sequence is TGTGCCAGTAGTTCCCAGGCTAGACTAGCGGGGTCCTCCTACGAGCAGTACTTC. Translated: CASSSQARLAGSSYEQYF. The chain employs TRBV19 and TRBJ2-7; 11 bases are shared with TRBD2. There are 18 residues in the CDR3. The germline V gene has CDR1 LNHDA and CDR2 SQIVND (reference sequence). J was trimmed by 0 bases and V by 5 bases; bases with no gene match: 12.

The CDR3 nucleotides read TGTGCCAGCACCGAGAACACCGGGGAGCTGTTTTTT. As protein: CASTENTGELFF. The rearrangement joins TRBV2 to TRBJ2-2; D not resolved. The V gene's germline CDR1 is SNHLY and CDR2 FYNNEI. The CDR3 loop spans 12 amino acids. Between the trimmed V and J ends, which lost 7 bases and 1 base, there was a span of 4 bases. The full variable domain, completed using reference TRBV2 and TRBJ2-2, is EPEVTQTPSHQVTQMGQEVILRCVPISNHLYFYWYRQILGQKVEFLVSFYNNEISEKSEIFDDQFSVERPDGSNFTLKIRSTKLEDSAMYFCASTENTGELFFGEGSRLTVL.

The chain employs TRBV11-3 and TRBJ2-5; D tentatively fits TRBD1 or TRBD2 (5 bases each). This CDR3 spans 14 amino acids. Trimming removed 1 base from V and 3 bases from J, with 9 bases in between. The V gene's germline CDR1 is SGHNT and CDR2 YENEEA. This CDR3 reads CASSLGGSEETQYF. CDR3 nucleotides: TGTGCCAGCAGCTTAGGGGGGAGCGAAGAGACCCAGTACTTC.

This clone has just a few counts. The V and J genes are TRBV5-5 and TRBJ1-6; 10 bases fit TRBD1. Germline CDR1 is SGHKS and CDR2 is YYEKEE (reference sequence). The CDR3 contains 16 residues. After removal of 3 bases from V and 9 bases from J, the junction contained 9 bases not matched to a gene. The CDR3 DNA is TGTGCCAGCAGCTCCCGGGACAGGGGTCTGGGTTCACCCCTCCACTTT. It codes for CASSSRDRGLGSPLHF.

A few counts support this clone. This sequence joins TRBV6-4 and TRBJ1-2; D is possibly TRBD1 (6 bases). The V end was cut by 6 bases, the J end by 6 bases, with 14 bases between. This CDR3 is 13 amino acids long. In germline, CDR1 is MRHNA, CDR2 SNTAGT. This CDR3 reads CASSPQGLDGYTF. Here the CDR3 DNA reads TGTGCCAGCAGCCCACAGGGTTTGGATGGCTACACCTTC.

The chain uses TRBV9 and TRBJ1-6; D not certain. The CDR3 totals 13 residues. CDR1 SGDLS and CDR2 YYNGEE come from the germline V gene. V lost 2 bases, J lost 11 bases, and 11 bases lay in between. The chain's CDR3 is CASSVDFQAPLHF. The CDR3 bases are TGTGCCAGCAGCGTCGATTTTCAGGCACCCCTCCACTTT.

The chain combines TRBV2 with TRBJ2-3; D ambiguous. Looked up from germline, CDR1 is SNHLY and CDR2 is FYNNEI. Trimming took off 5 bases at V and 0 bases at J, with 12 bases between the two ends. This CDR3 is built from 15 residues. CDR3 bases: TGTGCCAGCAGTTATAGGCATTCTAGCACAGATACGCAGTATTTT. Translation gives CASSYRHSSTDTQYF.

This chain links TRBV28 with TRBJ1-5; tentatively, D is TRBD1 (5 bases). The V and J ends lost 6 bases and 5 bases respectively, with 8 bases between them. CDR1 is MDHEN and CDR2 is SYDVKM in the germline V gene. This CDR3 is built from 12 residues. CDR3 sequence (DNA): TGTGCCAGCAGGGCGGGGGATCAGCCCCAGCATTTT. Translation gives CASRAGDQPQHF.

This chain connects TRBV7-2 to TRBJ1-3; D is unclear. From germline, CDR1 is SGHTA and CDR2 FQGNSA. CDR3 length equals 13 residues. V gave up 1 base and J gave up 7 bases, with 8 bases separating them. CDR3 loop: CASSLVFGNTIYF. CDR3 sequence (DNA): TGTGCCAGCAGCTTAGTGTTCGGGAACACCATATATTTT.

The J gene is TRBJ2-3, the V gene TRBV7-2, with TRBD1 matching 9 bases. Losses at the gene ends were 5 bases for V and 6 bases for J; bases not matched to a gene: 12. Germline CDR1 reads SGHTA; CDR2 reads FQGNSA. The CDR3 has 16 residues. The CDR3 here is CASSPQVGTGRDTQYF. The CDR3 bases are TGTGCCAGCAGCCCGCAGGTGGGGACAGGGAGGGATACGCAGTATTTT. Drawing the rest from reference TRBV7-2 and TRBJ2-3, the complete variable domain is GAGVSQSPSNKVTEKGKDVELRCDPISGHTALYWYRQSLGQGLEFLIYFQGNSAPDKSGLPSDRFSAERTGGSVSTLTIQRTQQEDSAVYLCASSPQVGTGRDTQYFGPGTRLTVL.

V is TRBV7-9 and J is TRBJ2-3, with D possibly matching TRBD2 (6 bases). The germline gives CDR1 SEHNR, CDR2 FQNEAQ (reference sequence). The CDR3 has 14 amino acids. Between the trimmed V and J ends, which lost 3 bases and 4 bases, there was a span of 11 bases. CDR3 sequence (DNA): TGTGCCAGCAGCTTGGAGGGGAGAGCAGATACGCAGTATTTT. Encoded protein: CASSLEGRADTQYF. Filled out from reference TRBV7-9 and TRBJ2-3, the complete variable domain reads DTGVSQNPRHKITKRGQNVTFRCDPISEHNRLYWYRQTLGQGPEFLTYFQNEAQLEKSRLLSDRFSAERPKGSFSTLEIQRTEQGDSAMYLCASSLEGRADTQYFGPGTRLTVL.

The chain carries TRBV7-8 and TRBJ2-1; D gene uncertain. This CDR3 is built from 9 residues. Trimming removed 4 bases from V and 10 bases from J, with 2 bases in between. Germline lookup yields CDR1 SGHVS and CDR2 FQNEAQ. As DNA, the CDR3 is TGTGCCAGCAGCTCGGAGCAGTTCTTC. As protein: CASSSEQFF.

The chain has TRBV19 and TRBJ1-2; a possible D gene is TRBD1 (5 bases). Germline CDR1 and CDR2: LNHDA and SQIVND (reference sequence). The CDR3 runs to 15 residues. V dropped 1 base and J dropped 4 bases, with 13 bases sitting between them. The CDR3 reads CASSIGLTQGYGYTF. In DNA form, the CDR3 reads TGTGCCAGTAGTATAGGGCTGACCCAGGGCTATGGCTACACCTTC.

V usage is TRBV11-2 and J usage is TRBJ1-5; D ambiguous. This CDR3 contains 13 residues. With 2 bases removed from V and 7 bases from J, the gap between germline ends came to 9 bases. Germline CDR1 SGHAT, CDR2 FQNNGV. Here the CDR3 DNA reads TGTGCCAGCAGCTTACCCCGGGTCCAGCCCCAGCATTTT. Translated: CASSLPRVQPQHF.

The J gene is TRBJ2-1, the V gene TRBV19, with 7 nucleotides matching TRBD2. The CDR3 is 18 amino acids. Germline CDR1 reads LNHDA; CDR2 reads SQIVND (reference sequence). The V and J ends lost 3 bases and 3 bases, in that order; junction bases with no gene match: 14. The CDR3 DNA is TGTGCCAGTAGTATGATGTCCTATAGCGGGCATAACTACAATGAGCAGTTCTTC. Translated: CASSMMSYSGHNYNEQFF. The full variable domain, in which reference TRBV19 and TRBJ2-1 provide the parts outside the CDR3, is DGGITQSPKYLFRKEGQNVTLSCEQNLNHDAMYWYRQDPGQGLRLIYYSQIVNDFQKGDIAEGYSVSREKKESFPLTVTSAQKNPTAFYLCASSMMSYSGHNYNEQFFGPGTRLTVL.

The chain carries TRBV10-2 and TRBJ1-5; D not resolved. Trimming took 6 bases from V and 4 from J, leaving 10 bases between them. Germline loops: CDR1 WSHSY, CDR2 SAAADI. The CDR3 has 13 residues. The CDR3 reads CASRDGGNQPQHF. CDR3 nucleotides: TGCGCCAGCAGGGACGGAGGAAATCAGCCCCAGCATTTT.

This clone has more than one count but fewer than ten. This rearrangement joins TRBV27 to TRBJ2-5; a possible D gene is TRBD2 (7 bases). Germline values: CDR1 MNHEY, CDR2 SMNVEV (reference sequence). The V end was cut by 1 base, the J end by 5 bases, with 14 bases between. The CDR3 contains 15 residues. DNA of the CDR3: TGTGCCAGCAGTTTATTAGGGGGGGCGAGGGAGACCCAGTACTTC. Protein sequence: CASSLLGGARETQYF.